The 17 T cell receptor beta chains below all came from one sample that was sequenced in a study of T cell repertoires in ileal Crohn's disease. Time point indicated: neoterminal ileum biopsy at postoperative endoscopy, about 6 months after surgery. Libraries were prepared by immunoSEQ multiplex PCR; TCRdb keeps only in-frame clonotypes and omits some of them. The profile shows about 62,000 clones, around nine tenths of them singletons. Sequencing was carried out using ileal tissue. Receptor source: an adult with Crohn's disease.

The CDR3: CASSLGLAGDEQFF. CDR3 nucleotides: TGTGCCAGCAGCTTAGGACTAGCTGGCGATGAGCAGTTCTTC. The chain recombines TRBV7-7 with TRBJ2-1, with 7 bases matching TRBD2. CDR3 length: 14 amino acids. Trimming removed 1 base from V and 8 bases from J; junction bases left unmatched: 5. Germline lookup yields CDR1 SSHAT and CDR2 FNYEAQ (reference sequence).

The CDR3: CASSSDRGLHGYTF. Here the CDR3 DNA reads TGTGCCAGCAGCTCGGACAGGGGGTTGCATGGCTACACCTTC. V is TRBV11-2 and J is TRBJ1-2, with 10 bases identical to TRBD1. V was clipped by 4 bases and J by 6 bases; unmatched bases: 5. From germline, CDR1 is SGHAT and CDR2 FQNNGV. The CDR3 spans 14 residues.

This clone showed up just a few times. The CDR3 region is CASSPPTGSDTQYF. The CDR3 DNA follows: TGTGCCAGCAGTCCACCTACAGGGTCAGATACGCAGTATTTT. The chain links TRBV28 to TRBJ2-3; the D gene is possibly TRBD1 (6 bases). CDR1 is MDHEN and CDR2 is SYDVKM in the germline V gene. Between the trimmed V and J ends, which lost 5 bases and 4 bases, there was a span of 13 bases. This CDR3 comprises 14 residues.

V usage is TRBV4-1 and J usage is TRBJ1-5; no reliable D call. Trimming shortened V by 1 base and J by 7 bases, and 11 bases separated the two germline ends. Germline lookup yields CDR1 MGHRA and CDR2 YSYEKL. This CDR3 has 14 residues. The CDR3 loop is CASSQAGSGQPQHF. In nucleotides, the CDR3 is TGCGCCAGCAGCCAAGCCGGTTCGGGGCAGCCCCAGCATTTT.

The chain combines TRBV5-4 with TRBJ2-7; D might be TRBD1 (5 bases). CDR3 size: 13 residues. The V and J ends lost 0 bases and 2 bases respectively, with 6 bases between them. CDR1 SGHNT and CDR2 YYREEE come from the germline V gene (reference sequence). The CDR3 sequence: CASSLEGAYEQYV. The CDR3 nucleotides are TGTGCCAGCAGCTTGGAAGGGGCCTACGAGCAGTACGTC.

The chain carries TRBV4-2 and TRBJ1-2; 9 bases fit TRBD1. CDR1 LGHNA and CDR2 YNFKEQ come from the germline V gene. This CDR3 is 15 amino acids long. V dropped 0 bases and J dropped 5; count of bases not matched to a gene: 4. CDR3 residues: CASSQDRGQGYGYTF. The CDR3 nucleotides read TGTGCCAGCAGCCAAGATAGGGGACAGGGATATGGCTACACCTTC.

The rearrangement links TRBV5-1 to TRBJ2-2; D is unresolved. CDR3 size: 14 residues. Germline lookup yields CDR1 SGHRS and CDR2 YFSETQ. V dropped 0 bases and J dropped 4 bases, with 7 bases sitting between them. The CDR3: CASSLDVSTGELFF. Here the CDR3 DNA reads TGCGCCAGCAGCTTGGACGTGAGCACCGGGGAGCTGTTTTTT.

This clone showed up just once. The chain couples TRBV19 to TRBJ2-7, with a tentative D call TRBD1 (5 bases). The CDR3 contains 12 residues. Looked up from germline, CDR1 is LNHDA and CDR2 is SQIVND (reference sequence). V was shortened by 5 bases and J by 2 bases, with 7 bases between the two germline ends. CDR3 sequence reads: CASSDRTYEQYF. The CDR3 region has the DNA TGTGCCAGTAGTGACAGAACCTACGAGCAGTACTTC.

The chain joins TRBV9 to TRBJ2-3; no clear D. From germline, CDR1 is SGDLS and CDR2 YYNGEE. The ends were cut back, 0 bases at V and 2 bases at J, with 10 bases in the middle. There are 15 residues in the CDR3. The CDR3 region has the DNA TGTGCCAGCAGCGTAGGAGTGATTATCACAGATACGCAGTATTTT. This encodes CASSVGVIITDTQYF.

This rearrangement joins TRBV28 to TRBJ1-5; D unresolved. With 7 bases removed from V and 0 bases from J, the gap between germline ends came to 10 bases. CDR1 and CDR2 from the germline V gene are MDHEN and SYDVKM. There are 14 residues in the CDR3. The CDR3 region is CASTRVGSNQPQHF. CDR3 in DNA: TGTGCCAGCACCCGGGTGGGTAGCAATCAGCCCCAGCATTTT.

The rearrangement joins TRBV19 to TRBJ1-2; TRBD1 agrees at 7 bases. The CDR3 totals 12 residues. CDR1 and CDR2 from the germline V gene are LNHDA and SQIVND (reference sequence). J lost 8 bases, V lost 5 bases, and 5 bases had no gene match. Written as DNA, the CDR3 is TGTGCCAGTAGTGAAGGGGGCTGGGGCTACACCTTC. Translation: CASSEGGWGYTF.

The rearrangement joins TRBV2 to TRBJ1-6; possible D gene TRBD1, 5 bases. The V end lost 2 bases, the J end lost 7 bases, and 9 bases lay between the germline ends. This CDR3 is 14 amino acids long. The V gene's germline CDR1 is SNHLY and CDR2 FYNNEI. CDR3 DNA sequence: TGTGCCAGCAGTGAACAGGGATGGAATTCACCCCTCCACTTT. This sequence encodes CASSEQGWNSPLHF.

This CDR3 is CSVLSGELFF. The CDR3 DNA reads TGCAGCGTCCTCAGTGGGGAGCTGTTTTTT. The V and J genes are TRBV29-1 and TRBJ2-2; D uncertain. Germline lookup yields CDR1 SQVTM and CDR2 ANQGSEA. The CDR3 runs 10 residues. Trimming took off 6 bases at V and 8 bases at J, with 7 bases between the two ends.

The gene calls are TRBV6-1 and TRBJ2-7, with TRBD2 as a possible D gene (5 bases). CDR1 is MNHNS and CDR2 is SASEGT in the germline V gene. This CDR3 is 13 amino acids long. With 6 bases removed from V and 2 bases from J, the gap between germline ends came to 11 bases. The CDR3 loop is CASRDSQTYEQYV. As DNA, the CDR3 is TGTGCCAGCAGGGACTCACAAACCTACGAGCAGTACGTC.

Details on this clone: The same CDR3 is also encoded by other DNA sequences in this sample. The chain employs TRBV4-2 and TRBJ1-1; D call uncertain. Germline V gene lookup returns CDR1 LGHNA and CDR2 YNFKEQ. The CDR3 contains 14 residues. The V gene lost 0 bases and the J gene lost 1 base, with 6 bases spanning the gap. The CDR3 region has the DNA TGTGCCAGCAGCCAAGATGAGGGGAACACTGAAGCTTTCTTT. This gives the protein CASSQDEGNTEAFF.

The chain links TRBV9 to TRBJ2-1; 14 nucleotides agree with TRBD2. The V and J ends lost 0 bases and 3 bases, in that order; junction bases with no gene match: 5. Germline V gene sequence: CDR1 SGDLS, CDR2 YYNGEE. The CDR3 sequence is 18 residues long. CDR3 amino acids: CASSVEGTSGSLYNEQFF. In DNA form, the CDR3 reads TGTGCCAGCAGCGTAGAGGGGACTAGCGGGAGCCTCTACAATGAGCAGTTCTTC. Drawing the rest from reference TRBV9 and TRBJ2-1, the complete variable domain is DSGVTQTPKHLITATGQRVTLRCSPRSGDLSVYWYQQSLDQGLQFLIQYYNGEERAKGNILERFSAQQFPDLHSELNLSSLELGDSALYFCASSVEGTSGSLYNEQFFGPGTRLTVL.

This chain joins TRBV28 and TRBJ1-1; the D gene is possibly TRBD1 (5 bases). This CDR3 region has 16 residues. Between the trimmed V and J ends, which lost 5 bases and 0 bases, there was a span of 16 bases. Per the germline V gene, CDR1 is MDHEN and CDR2 is SYDVKM. The CDR3 sequence is CASSPQGITMNTEAFF. Written as DNA, the CDR3 is TGTGCCAGCAGTCCGCAGGGCATTACGATGAACACTGAAGCTTTCTTT.